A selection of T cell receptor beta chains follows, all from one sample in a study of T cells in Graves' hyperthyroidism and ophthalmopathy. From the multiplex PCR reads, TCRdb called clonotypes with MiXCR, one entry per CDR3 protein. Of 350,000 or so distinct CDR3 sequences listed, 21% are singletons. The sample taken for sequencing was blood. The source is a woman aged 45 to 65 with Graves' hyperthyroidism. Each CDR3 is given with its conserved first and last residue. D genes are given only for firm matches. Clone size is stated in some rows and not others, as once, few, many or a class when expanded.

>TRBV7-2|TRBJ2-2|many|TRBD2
TGTGCCAGCAGCTTGGGGAGCGGGAGGATCACCGGGGAGCTGTTTTTT
CASSLGSGRITGELFF
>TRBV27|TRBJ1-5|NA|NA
TGTGCCAGCAGTTTATCCCCCAATCAGCCCCAGCATTTT
CASSLSPNQPQHF
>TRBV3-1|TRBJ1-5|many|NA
TGTGCCAGCAGCCAACAGGGCAATCAGCCCCAGCATTTT
CASSQQGNQPQHF
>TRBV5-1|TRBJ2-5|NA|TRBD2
TGCGCCAGCAGACGCGGGACTAGCGGACAAGAGACCCAGTACTTC
CASRRGTSGQETQYF
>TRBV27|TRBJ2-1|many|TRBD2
TGTGCCAGCAGACAACTAAGCGGGAGTACTTCTTATGAGCAGTTCTTC
CASRQLSGSTSYEQFF
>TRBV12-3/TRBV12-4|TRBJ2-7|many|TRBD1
TGTGCCAGCAGTTTAACAGGGGGCTACGAGCAGTACTTC
CASSLTGGYEQYF
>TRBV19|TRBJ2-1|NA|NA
TGTGCCAGTAGTATGTCACAGCACAATGAGCAGTTCTTC
CASSMSQHNEQFF
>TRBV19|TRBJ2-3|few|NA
TGTGCCAGTAGTATGACAGATACGCAGTATTTT
CASSMTDTQYF
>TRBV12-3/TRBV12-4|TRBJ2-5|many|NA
TGTGCCAGCAGTTTCGGGGATCCCCAAGAGACCCAGTACTTC
CASSFGDPQETQYF
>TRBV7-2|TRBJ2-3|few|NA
TGTGCCAGCAGCTTTACGGACTCACGATCAGATACGCAGTATTTT
CASSFTDSRSDTQYF
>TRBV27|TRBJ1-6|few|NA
TGTGCCAGCAGTTTACAGAACAATTCACCCCTCCACTTT
CASSLQNNSPLHF
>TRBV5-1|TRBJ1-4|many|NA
TGCGCCAGCAGCGTGAACGGACCTTCAACTAATGAAAAACTGTTTTTT
CASSVNGPSTNEKLFF
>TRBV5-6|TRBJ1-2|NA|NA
TGTGCCAGCAGCTTGCGGGGCAATCTTAATGGCTACACCTTC
CASSLRGNLNGYTF
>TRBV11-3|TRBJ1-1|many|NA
TGTGCCAGCCTAGTGGGAGTGAACACTGAAGCTTTCTTT
CASLVGVNTEAFF
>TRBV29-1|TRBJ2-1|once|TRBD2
TGCAGCGGGCTACTAGCGGGAGGGAGGAATGAGCAGTTCTTC
CSGLLAGGRNEQFF
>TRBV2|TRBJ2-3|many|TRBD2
TGTGCCAGCCGCGTGTCGGCGGGGGGGACAGATACGCAGTATTTT
CASRVSAGGTDTQYF
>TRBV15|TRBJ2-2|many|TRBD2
TGTGCCACCAGCAGAGATTACCCGACTAGCAGAGACACCGGGGAGCTGTTTTTT
CATSRDYPTSRDTGELFF